Following are 6 T cell receptor beta chains from one sample sequenced in a study of blood T cell repertoires in COVID-19. Profiled with immunoSEQ multiplex PCR; TCRdb holds only in-frame clones, not every one. This sample has about 210,000 clones, with about 83% found just once. Sample: peripheral blood. All receptors derive from a woman between 40 and 55 years old with active or convalescent COVID-19.

The chain carries TRBV5-4 and TRBJ1-3, with D maybe TRBD1 (5 bases). The CDR3 extends over 15 amino acids. Trimming shortened V by 0 bases and J by 3 bases, and 10 bases separated the two germline ends. CDR1 SGHNT and CDR2 YYREEE come from the germline V gene (reference sequence). The chain's CDR3 is CASSLVGTLGNTIYF. The CDR3 coding sequence is TGTGCCAGCAGCTTGGTGGGGACTCTTGGAAACACCATATATTTT. The variable domain in full, completed from reference TRBV5-4 and TRBJ1-3, reads ETGVTQSPTHLIKTRGQQVTLRCSSQSGHNTVSWYQQALGQGPQFIFQYYREEENGRGNFPPRFSGLQFPNYSSELNVNALELDDSALYLCASSLVGTLGNTIYFGEGSWLTVV.

The J gene is TRBJ1-5, the V gene TRBV2; 9 bases line up with TRBD1. Trimming took 5 bases from V and 1 from J; bases not matched to a gene: 3. Looked up from germline, CDR1 is SNHLY and CDR2 is FYNNEI. This CDR3 has 15 residues. The CDR3 region has the DNA TGTGCCAGCAGTCCTACAGGGGGCAGCAATCAGCCCCAGCATTTT. Encoded protein: CASSPTGGSNQPQHF.

The chain links TRBV9 to TRBJ2-1; D is unclear. The germline V and J ends were trimmed by 0 bases and 8 bases, with 15 bases remaining between them. CDR1 SGDLS and CDR2 YYNGEE come from the germline V gene. The CDR3 spans 15 residues. The CDR3 loop reads CASSVGPRTGDEQFF. CDR3 DNA sequence: TGTGCCAGCAGCGTAGGCCCCCGTACCGGAGATGAGCAGTTCTTC.

The chain has TRBV7-8 and TRBJ1-1; 10 nucleotides line up with TRBD1. Germline lookup yields CDR1 SGHVS and CDR2 FQNEAQ. V lost 5 bases to trimming and J lost 1 base; unmatched junction nucleotides: 7. The CDR3 is made up of 16 amino acids. The CDR3 DNA follows: TGTGCCAGCAGCCCCCGACAGGGGGCAGCGAACACTGAAGCTTTCTTT. It is translated as CASSPRQGAANTEAFF.

The V gene is TRBV7-2, the J gene TRBJ2-5; D gene uncertain. Trimming took 0 bases from V and 3 from J, leaving 8 bases between them. Germline lookup yields CDR1 SGHTA and CDR2 FQGNSA. This CDR3 has 14 residues. The CDR3 is CASSLAGYKETQYF. CDR3 sequence (DNA): TGTGCCAGCAGCTTAGCGGGCTACAAAGAGACCCAGTACTTC.

The table lists this clone with a count of one. J is TRBJ1-3 and V is TRBV2, with TRBD1 matching 7 bases. This CDR3 spans 14 amino acids. V shed 6 bases and J 7 bases; nucleotides not matched to a gene: 9. Per germline, CDR1 SNHLY and CDR2 FYNNEI. The CDR3 bases are TGTGCCAGCAGAGACGACAGGGTGGTGAACACCATATATTTT. Translation gives CASRDDRVVNTIYF.